This T cell receptor beta chain was sequenced for a study of blood T cell repertoires in COVID-19. Study summary: In each case, the material was cDNA or gDNA derived from T cells, B-cell-depleted T cells, or PBMCs.

The CDR3 consists of 13 residues. V was clipped by 4 bases and J by 8 bases; unmatched bases: 6. Germline assignment: CDR1 SGHDT and CDR2 YYEEEE. Per the study methods: Estimation of nucleated cell counts relied on the amplification of reference gene primers. Repertoires were generated with immunoSEQ multiplex PCR, while TCRdb's copy carries only in-frame clones and drops some. V, J and clone size reflect that table, while D and trimming were determined from the DNA. Here the sample spans around 300,000 clones, roughly 87% being singletons. The chain recombines TRBV5-6 with TRBJ1-2; 9 bases agree with TRBD1. The sample comprised peripheral blood. This receptor was identified in a man younger than 35 with active or convalescent COVID-19. CDR3 in DNA: TGTGCCAGCAGCCACGGGACAGGGTTCGGCTACACCTTC. Its protein is CASSHGTGFGYTF.